This entry lists 17 T cell receptor beta chains sequenced from one sample in a study of blood T cell repertoires in COVID-19. The method was immunoSEQ multiplex PCR; TCRdb's version includes in-frame clones alone and lacks a portion of them. Of some 200,000 clones in the sample, roughly four fifths were seen once. The source material was peripheral blood. The receptors were gathered from a woman aged 35 to 49 with acute or convalescent COVID-19.

J is TRBJ2-1 and V is TRBV28; D is perhaps TRBD2 (6 bases). V lost 6 bases, J lost 6 bases, and 24 bases lay in between. The CDR3 is 17 residues long. Germline lookup yields CDR1 MDHEN and CDR2 SYDVKM. The CDR3 is CASRAALVEGISNEQFF. The CDR3 DNA sequence: TGTGCCAGCAGGGCCGCCTTGGTGGAGGGAATTAGCAATGAGCAGTTCTTC.

J is TRBJ1-6 and V is TRBV18; the match to TRBD1 covers 8 bases. The CDR3 loop spans 15 amino acids. Germline values: CDR1 KGHSH, CDR2 LQKENI. The J segment lost 8 bases and the V segment lost 3 bases, leaving 6 bases of the junction unmatched. CDR3 protein: CASSPRTGSDSPLHF. CDR3 bases: TGTGCCAGCTCACCCAGGACAGGGAGTGATTCACCCCTCCACTTT.

The chain is built from TRBV5-1 and TRBJ1-2; 7 bases are shared with TRBD1. After removal of 2 bases from V and 8 bases from J, the junction contained 12 bases not matched to a gene. CDR3 size: 15 residues. CDR1 and CDR2 from the germline V gene are SGHRS and YFSETQ. CDR3 in DNA: TGCGCCAGCAGCTTAGTAGGACAGGAAGGTCGGGGCTACACCTTC. The encoded protein is CASSLVGQEGRGYTF.

This clone was seen just once. The V and J genes are TRBV4-1 and TRBJ1-1; 9 bases are a match to TRBD1. This CDR3 has 16 residues. The junction had 6 bases not matched to a gene; V was cut back by 1 base and J by 3 bases. Germline CDR1 reads MGHRA; CDR2 reads YSYEKL. CDR3 residues: CASSQGGGQGHTEAFF. In nucleotides, the CDR3 is TGCGCCAGCAGCCAAGGAGGGGGACAGGGTCACACTGAAGCTTTCTTT.

This clone appeared a single time. The chain carries TRBV6-5 and TRBJ1-6; D gene ambiguous. Per the germline V gene, CDR1 is MNHEY and CDR2 is SVGAGI. V was trimmed by 6 bases and J by 4 bases, leaving 4 bases between them. The CDR3 runs 12 residues. CDR3 in amino acids: CASREYNSPLHF. CDR3 coding DNA: TGTGCCAGCAGGGAGTATAATTCACCCCTCCACTTT.

Ten or more counts support this clone. The rearrangement links TRBV2 to TRBJ1-5, with D perhaps matching TRBD1 (5 bases). The CDR3 contains 14 residues. V shed 6 bases and J shed 3 bases, with 12 bases lying between them. CDR1 is SNHLY, CDR2 FYNNEI, per germline. CDR3 bases: TGTGCCAGCAGGGGCGGGGGAAACAATCAGCCCCAGCATTTT. As protein: CASRGGGNNQPQHF.

The chain combines TRBV7-8 with TRBJ1-2; a weak D match, TRBD1 (5 bases). This CDR3 is built from 14 residues. Germline CDR1 and CDR2: SGHVS and FQNEAQ. The ends were cut back, 5 bases at V and 4 bases at J, with 14 bases in the middle. CDR3 bases: TGTGCCAGCAGCCTTTTTACGGGGGGCTATGGCTACACCTTC. Its protein product is CASSLFTGGYGYTF.

V usage is TRBV9 and J usage is TRBJ1-2; D remains unclear. The V gene's germline CDR1 is SGDLS and CDR2 YYNGEE. This CDR3 contains 19 residues. The ends were cut back, 1 base at V and 3 bases at J, with 25 bases in the middle. The CDR3 is CASSVPHVRDIRTYYGYTF. For the CDR3, the DNA is TGTGCCAGCAGCGTACCCCACGTACGTGACATCAGAACCTACTATGGCTACACCTTC. Full variable domain (outside the CDR3, taken from reference TRBV9 and TRBJ1-2): DSGVTQTPKHLITATGQRVTLRCSPRSGDLSVYWYQQSLDQGLQFLIQYYNGEERAKGNILERFSAQQFPDLHSELNLSSLELGDSALYFCASSVPHVRDIRTYYGYTFGSGTRLTVV.

The rearrangement links TRBV7-9 to TRBJ2-5, with 7 bases matching TRBD2. This CDR3 has 19 residues. The germline CDR1 and CDR2 sequences are SEHNR and FQNEAQ (reference sequence). V was clipped by 5 bases and J by 2 bases; unmatched bases: 20. The CDR3 region is CASSPPGIRGSGPQETQYF. The CDR3 DNA sequence: TGTGCCAGCAGCCCCCCCGGAATTCGGGGTAGCGGGCCTCAAGAGACCCAGTACTTC.

The V call is TRBV18, the J call TRBJ1-2; D is ambiguous. CDR1 is KGHSH and CDR2 is LQKENI in the germline V gene. Trimming took off 3 bases at V and 4 bases at J, with 12 bases between the two ends. The CDR3 runs to 14 residues. The CDR3 loop is CASSPGSQIYGYTF. The CDR3 DNA sequence: TGTGCCAGCTCACCGGGGAGTCAGATCTATGGCTACACCTTC.

This rearrangement joins TRBV5-1 to TRBJ1-4; D possibly corresponds to TRBD1 (6 bases). The CDR3 is made up of 16 amino acids. With 4 bases removed from V and 6 bases from J, the gap between germline ends came to 19 bases. CDR1 and CDR2 (germline): SGHRS, YFSETQ. CDR3 in DNA: TGCGCCAGCAGCCACCCCGAAGGGGGGGCGTATGAAAAACTGTTTTTT. Translation gives CASSHPEGGAYEKLFF. Drawing the rest from reference TRBV5-1 and TRBJ1-4, the complete variable domain is KAGVTQTPRYLIKTRGQQVTLSCSPISGHRSVSWYQQTPGQGLQFLFEYFSETQRNKGNFPGRFSGRQFSNSRSEMNVSTLELGDSALYLCASSHPEGGAYEKLFFGSGTQLSVL.

The V and J genes are TRBV19 and TRBJ2-7; 11 bases match TRBD1. This CDR3 spans 14 amino acids. Germline V gene sequence: CDR1 LNHDA, CDR2 SQIVND (reference sequence). After removal of 4 bases from V and 6 bases from J, the junction contained 5 bases not matched to a gene. CDR3 amino acids: CASSRTGGLAEQYF. CDR3 DNA: TGTGCCAGTAGTAGGACAGGGGGCTTGGCCGAGCAGTACTTC. Full variable domain (missing parts from reference TRBV19 and TRBJ2-7): DGGITQSPKYLFRKEGQNVTLSCEQNLNHDAMYWYRQDPGQGLRLIYYSQIVNDFQKGDIAEGYSVSREKKESFPLTVTSAQKNPTAFYLCASSRTGGLAEQYFGPGTRLTVT.

V is TRBV7-9 and J is TRBJ2-5, with a tentative D call TRBD2 (6 bases). V shed 2 bases and J shed 4 bases, with 17 bases lying between them. The CDR3 runs 16 residues. Germline V lookup: CDR1 SEHNR, CDR2 FQNEAQ (reference sequence). The CDR3 DNA is TGTGCCAGCAGCTTAATCCTGGCCCCAGCGGGAGAGACCCAGTACTTC. This encodes CASSLILAPAGETQYF.

J is TRBJ1-2 and V is TRBV20-1; D unclear. Between the trimmed V and J ends, which lost 6 bases and 1 base, there was a span of 3 bases. Germline values: CDR1 DFQATT, CDR2 SNEGSKA (reference sequence). The CDR3 consists of 10 residues. The CDR3 DNA reads as TGCAGTGCCCTTAACTATGGCTACACCTTC. This gives the protein CSALNYGYTF.

V usage is TRBV27 and J usage is TRBJ1-5, with TRBD1 as a possible D gene (5 bases). Between the trimmed V and J ends, which lost 6 bases and 0 bases, there was a span of 9 bases. The CDR3 has 14 amino acids. Germline V gives CDR1 MNHEY, CDR2 SMNVEV (reference sequence). The CDR3 nucleotides read TGTGCCAGCAGCTCGGACAATAGCAATCAGCCCCAGCATTTT. This sequence encodes CASSSDNSNQPQHF.

This clone appeared once. The gene calls are TRBV5-6 and TRBJ2-1; TRBD1 aligns across 9 bases. V lost 2 bases and J lost 2; bases outside the gene matches: 5. Germline CDR1 is SGHDT and CDR2 is YYEEEE. The CDR3 has 16 amino acids. The CDR3 region is CASSFETGGPYNEQFF. CDR3 coding DNA: TGTGCCAGCAGCTTCGAGACAGGGGGACCCTACAATGAGCAGTTCTTC.

This clone was found a few times. This rearrangement joins TRBV6-5 to TRBJ2-2; D is unclear. Germline-derived CDR1 and CDR2 are MNHEY and SVGAGI. The CDR3 contains 13 residues. V lost 6 bases and J lost 5, with 10 bases in between. CDR3 loop: CASSLTITGELFF. CDR3 nucleotides: TGTGCCAGCAGCCTCACTATAACCGGGGAGCTGTTTTTT.